The 2 T cell receptor beta chains below come from one sample, sequenced in a study of blood T cell repertoires in COVID-19. The assay was immunoSEQ multiplex PCR, and TCRdb's table has in-frame clones only and misses some. The profile shows 150,000 or so clones, approximately 84% of them singletons. Material: PBMCs or T cells enriched from blood (not recorded which). Receptors originate from a human donor with acute COVID-19. The donor label of this sample is uncertain.

The rearrangement links TRBV6-5 to TRBJ1-1; TRBD1 aligns across 12 bases. The CDR3 consists of 15 residues. In germline, CDR1 is MNHEY, CDR2 SVGAGI. After removal of 6 bases from V and 10 bases from J, the junction contained 12 bases not matched to a gene. CDR3 region: CASSSKAGTGGLAFF. CDR3 bases: TGTGCCAGCAGCTCAAAAGCCGGGACAGGGGGCTTAGCTTTCTTT.

This rearrangement joins TRBV7-9 to TRBJ2-3; D gene unclear. The CDR3 is 15 amino acids. Trimming removed 8 bases at V and 2 bases at J, with 17 bases between. CDR1 SEHNR and CDR2 FQNEAQ come from the germline V gene (reference sequence). The CDR3 here is CASVTSGTLTDTQYF. The CDR3 bases are TGTGCCAGCGTTACCTCAGGTACACTCACAGATACGCAGTATTTT.